This T cell receptor beta chain was profiled in a study of shared clonotypes between healthy human individuals. Broader study findings: Naive CD4 clonotypes were shared across several donors at roughly 5.5%. Against clonotypes common to all four donors, non-shared ones had lower generation probabilities.

The authors ran the assay at deep level. When replicate PCRs were run on sorted subsets, they used about 220 ng DNA, about 30,000 T cell genomes. Method: immunoSEQ multiplex PCR; TCRdb's copy keeps in-frame clones and lacks some. The table shows about 1.9 million clones, with just under 95% occurring only once. About this clone itself: The antigen remains undetermined.

Germline V gives CDR1 LNHDA, CDR2 SQIVND (reference sequence). J gave up 3 bases and V 3 bases, and 7 bases lay outside the gene matches. The CDR3 loop spans 15 amino acids. The naive CD8 population came from CD45RO-negative cells selected for CCR7, without terminally differentiated effector memory CD45RA+ cells. The TCR sequence derives from a young man in good health. Some clones in this sample may be carry-over from other donors' samples. Sequenced sample: naive CD8+ T cells from PBMCs. The gene calls are TRBV19 and TRBJ2-7; TRBD1 aligns across 8 bases. The CDR3, as DNA: TGTGCCAGTAGTATCGGCCAGGGGGCCGACTACGAGCAGTACTTC. Its protein is CASSIGQGADYEQYF.